This is a list of T cell receptor beta chains from one sample in a study of shared clonotypes between healthy human individuals. The table came from immunoSEQ multiplex PCR; TCRdb's copy has only in-frame clones and leaves some out. The sample holds about 2.3 million clones, about 92% seen once. The sample consisted of naive CD4+ T cells from PBMCs. These TCRs come from a young man in good health. Some clones in this sample may be carry-over from other donors' samples. Both conserved end residues are part of each CDR3. The D gene is left open where the match is weak. The size entry is marked missing in some rows and otherwise reads once, few, many or a size class.

13	NA	TRBV5-4	NA	TRBJ1-1	CASSRKENTEAFF	TGTGCCAGCAGCCGTAAAGAGAACACTGAAGCTTTCTTT
15	NA	TRBV2	TRBD1	TRBJ1-2	CASSPRQGTNYGYTF	TGTGCCAGCAGTCCTAGACAGGGAACTAACTATGGCTACACCTTC
14	NA	TRBV5-1	NA	TRBJ2-7	CASSLGDLVNEQYF	TGCGCCAGCAGCTTAGGGGATCTGGTGAACGAGCAGTACTTC
14	NA	TRBV7-9	NA	TRBJ2-7	CASSLVDASYEQYF	TGTGCCAGCAGCTTAGTCGACGCCTCCTACGAGCAGTACTTC
15	NA	TRBV9	NA	TRBJ2-1	CASSVVAGLGNEQFF	TGTGCCAGCAGCGTGGTCGCAGGGTTGGGGAATGAGCAGTTCTTC
14	NA	TRBV7-9	TRBD2	TRBJ2-5	CASSLILAEETQYF	TGTGCCAGCAGCTTAATACTAGCGGAAGAGACCCAGTACTTC
17	NA	TRBV11-2	TRBD2	TRBJ2-1	CASSLLAGGLGDNEQFF	TGTGCCAGCAGCTTGTTAGCGGGAGGGCTCGGGGACAATGAGCAGTTCTTC
15	NA	TRBV28	TRBD1	TRBJ1-1	CASSRQGAMNTEAFF	TGTGCCAGCAGCCGACAGGGAGCAATGAACACTGAAGCTTTCTTT
13	NA	TRBV5-1	NA	TRBJ2-2	CASSPLVNGELFF	TGCGCCAGCAGCCCCCTAGTGAACGGGGAGCTGTTTTTT
12	once	TRBV9	NA	TRBJ2-1	CASSVGSNEQFF	TGTGCCAGCAGCGTAGGATCCAATGAGCAGTTCTTC
10	NA	TRBV30	NA	TRBJ1-1	CAWDKTGANF	TGTGCCTGGGACAAGACTGGGGCAAACTTT
16	NA	TRBV29-1	TRBD1	TRBJ2-7	CSVEDPDRGLLWEQYF	TGCAGCGTTGAAGATCCAGACAGGGGCCTGTTATGGGAGCAGTACTTC
12	NA	TRBV7-8	NA	TRBJ2-7	CASSSTNYEQYF	TGTGCCAGCAGCTCGACTAACTACGAGCAGTACTTC
12	NA	TRBV29-1	NA	TRBJ2-3	CSVEEGTDTQYF	TGCAGCGTTGAAGAAGGCACAGATACGCAGTATTTT
16	NA	TRBV5-4	TRBD2	TRBJ2-7	CASSFGLAGPSYEQYF	TGTGCCAGCAGCTTCGGGCTAGCGGGACCCTCCTACGAGCAGTACTTC
15	NA	TRBV29-1	TRBD1	TRBJ2-3	CSVERATGNTDTQYF	TGCAGCGTTGAGAGAGCGACAGGGAACACAGATACGCAGTATTTT
9	NA	TRBV29-1	NA	TRBJ1-2	CSVGYGYTF	TGCAGCGTTGGTTATGGCTACACCTTC
11	NA	TRBV4-1	TRBD1	TRBJ1-1	CASSYRGQAFF	TGCGCCAGCAGCTACAGGGGGCAAGCTTTCTTT
13	NA	TRBV7-7	NA	TRBJ1-1	CASSLNGETEAFF	TGTGCCAGCAGCTTAAACGGGGAGACTGAAGCTTTCTTT
16	NA	TRBV30	TRBD2	TRBJ2-3	CAWSPSGRAFADTQYF	TGTGCCTGGAGTCCCAGCGGGAGGGCTTTTGCAGATACGCAGTATTTT
11	NA	TRBV28	NA	TRBJ2-7	CASSTNYEQYF	TGTGCCAGCAGTACTAATTACGAGCAGTACTTC
14	NA	TRBV10-3	NA	TRBJ2-5	CAISGSGRGETQYF	TGTGCCATCAGTGGGAGCGGGCGTGGCGAGACCCAGTACTTC
16	NA	TRBV5-1	NA	TRBJ2-5	CASSLLGQAPWETQYF	TGCGCCAGCAGCTTGTTAGGGCAGGCCCCGTGGGAGACCCAGTACTTC
14	NA	TRBV15	NA	TRBJ1-3	CATSREAAGNTIYF	TGTGCCACCAGCAGAGAGGCGGCTGGAAACACCATATATTTT
14	NA	TRBV7-9	TRBD1	TRBJ1-5	CASSLTGGDQPQHF	TGTGCCAGCAGCCTGACAGGGGGCGACCAGCCCCAGCATTTT
8	NA	TRBV10-3	NA	TRBJ1-5	CASRDEHF	TGTGCCAGCCGGGACGAGCATTTT
19	NA	TRBV6-7	NA	TRBJ2-2	CASSPEKETGHPLTGELFF	TGTGCCAGCAGCCCCGAAAAGGAAACGGGACACCCTCTCACCGGGGAGCTGTTTTTT
16	NA	TRBV11-3	TRBD1	TRBJ2-2	CASSLRPPDRGGELFF	TGTGCCAGCAGCTTAAGGCCCCCAGACAGGGGCGGGGAGCTGTTTTTT
14	NA	TRBV5-4	NA	TRBJ2-7	CASSYRQDAYEQYF	TGTGCCAGCAGCTACCGACAGGACGCCTACGAGCAGTACTTC
16	NA	TRBV7-9	TRBD2	TRBJ2-3	CASSLRASGATDTQYF	TGTGCCAGCAGCTTAAGGGCTAGCGGGGCCACAGATACGCAGTATTTT
15	once	TRBV7-6	NA	TRBJ2-5	CASSLGGMGRETQYF	TGTGCCAGCAGCTTAGGCGGGATGGGTAGAGAGACCCAGTACTTC
16	NA	TRBV6-5	NA	TRBJ2-1	CASSYPSRTGYNEQFF	TGTGCCAGCAGTTATCCCTCGAGGACGGGGTACAATGAGCAGTTCTTC
21	NA	TRBV4-2	TRBD2	TRBJ2-3	CASSQKYRQGGRARGTDTQYF	TGTGCCAGCAGCCAAAAATACCGGCAGGGCGGGAGGGCCCGGGGAACAGATACGCAGTATTTT
12	NA	TRBV2	TRBD1	TRBJ2-7	CASSGQGPATYF	TGTGCCAGCAGTGGACAGGGCCCTGCCACGTACTTC
13	NA	TRBV7-2	TRBD2	TRBJ2-1	CASSLAGAGGAFF	TGTGCCAGCAGCTTAGCGGGGGCGGGAGGGGCGTTCTTC
18	NA	TRBV5-4	TRBD1	TRBJ1-2	CASTTRQGALLGNYGYTF	TGTGCCAGCACCACCAGACAGGGGGCGCTTTTGGGTAACTATGGCTACACCTTC
14	NA	TRBV5-1	TRBD1	TRBJ2-5	CASARAGGVETQYF	TGCGCCAGCGCCAGGGCAGGGGGAGTGGAGACCCAGTACTTC
16	NA	TRBV7-3	TRBD2	TRBJ2-2	CASSRGLAGGSGELFF	TGTGCCAGCAGCCGAGGATTAGCGGGAGGGTCCGGGGAGCTGTTTTTT
13	NA	TRBV6-5	NA	TRBJ2-3	CASSLGSVDTQYF	TGTGCCAGCAGCCTGGGCAGTGTAGATACGCAGTATTTT
15	NA	TRBV7-2	NA	TRBJ2-1	CASSLLESSYNEQFF	TGTGCCAGCAGCTTATTGGAGAGCTCCTACAATGAGCAGTTCTTC
14	NA	TRBV2	NA	TRBJ2-5	CASSGQAIQETQYF	TGTGCCAGCAGTGGACAGGCTATTCAAGAGACCCAGTACTTC
15	NA	TRBV6-5	TRBD2	TRBJ2-7	CASRDLAGAGHEQYF	TGTGCCAGCAGGGACTTAGCGGGAGCGGGCCACGAGCAGTACTTC
15	once	TRBV2	TRBD2	TRBJ2-7	CASSVLSGGAYEQYF	TGTGCCAGCAGCGTACTTAGCGGGGGAGCCTACGAGCAGTACTTC
15	NA	TRBV5-6	NA	TRBJ2-1	CASSLLASDYNEQFF	TGTGCCAGCAGCTTGTTGGCCAGCGACTACAATGAGCAGTTCTTC
17	NA	TRBV4-1	TRBD1	TRBJ2-3	CASSPEGTGGAADTQYF	TGCGCCAGCAGCCCTGAAGGGACAGGGGGCGCCGCAGATACGCAGTATTTT
15	NA	TRBV4-2	TRBD1	TRBJ2-5	CASSLSGTGEETQYF	TGTGCCAGCAGCCTCAGTGGGACAGGGGAAGAGACCCAGTACTTC
13	NA	TRBV9	NA	TRBJ2-3	CASSQGNTDTQYF	TGTGCCAGCAGCCAGGGGAACACAGATACGCAGTATTTT
14	NA	TRBV18	NA	TRBJ1-2	CASSGSQSSDGYTF	TGTGCCAGCTCCGGCAGCCAAAGCTCGGATGGCTACACCTTC